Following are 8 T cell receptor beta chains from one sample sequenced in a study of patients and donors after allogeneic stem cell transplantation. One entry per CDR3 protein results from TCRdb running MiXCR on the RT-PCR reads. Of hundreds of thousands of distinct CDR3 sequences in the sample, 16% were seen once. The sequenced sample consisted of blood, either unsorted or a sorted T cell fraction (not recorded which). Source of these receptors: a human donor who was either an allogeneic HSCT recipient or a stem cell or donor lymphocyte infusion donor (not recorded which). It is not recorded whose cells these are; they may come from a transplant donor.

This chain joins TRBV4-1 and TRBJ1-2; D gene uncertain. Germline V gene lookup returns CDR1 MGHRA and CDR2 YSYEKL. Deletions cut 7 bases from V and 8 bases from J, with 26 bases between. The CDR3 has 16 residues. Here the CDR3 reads CASTNPGRGRREGYTF. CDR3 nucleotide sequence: TGCGCCAGCACCAACCCAGGTCGAGGGCGGAGAGAAGGCTACACCTTC.

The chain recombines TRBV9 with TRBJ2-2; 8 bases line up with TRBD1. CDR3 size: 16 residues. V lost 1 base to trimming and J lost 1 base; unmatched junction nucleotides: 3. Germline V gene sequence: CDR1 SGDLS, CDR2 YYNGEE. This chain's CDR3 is CASSVYGQGNTGELFF. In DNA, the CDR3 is TGTGCCAGCAGCGTATATGGACAGGGGAACACCGGGGAGCTGTTTTTT.

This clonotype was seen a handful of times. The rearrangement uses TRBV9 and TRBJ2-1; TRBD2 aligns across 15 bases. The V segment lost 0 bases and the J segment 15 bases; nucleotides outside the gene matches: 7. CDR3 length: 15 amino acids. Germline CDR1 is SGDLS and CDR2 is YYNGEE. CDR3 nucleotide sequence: TGTGCCAGCAGCGTAGAGGGACTAGCGGGAGGTGTGCCGTTCTTC. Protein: CASSVEGLAGGVPFF.

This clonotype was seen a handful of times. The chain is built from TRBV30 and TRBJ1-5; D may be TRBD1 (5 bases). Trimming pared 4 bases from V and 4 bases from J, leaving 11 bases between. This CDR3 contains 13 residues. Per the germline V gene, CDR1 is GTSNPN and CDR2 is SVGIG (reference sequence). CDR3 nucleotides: TGTGCCTGGAACTCCGACAGAAATCAGCCCCAGCATTTT. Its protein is CAWNSDRNQPQHF.

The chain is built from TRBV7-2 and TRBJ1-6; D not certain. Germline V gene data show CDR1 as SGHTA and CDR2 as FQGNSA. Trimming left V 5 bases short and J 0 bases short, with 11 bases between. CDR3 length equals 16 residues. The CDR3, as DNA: TGTGCCAGCAGCGCCAAGGAACCCTCCTATAATTCACCCCTCCACTTT. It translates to CASSAKEPSYNSPLHF. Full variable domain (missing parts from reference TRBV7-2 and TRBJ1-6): GAGVSQSPSNKVTEKGKDVELRCDPISGHTALYWYRQSLGQGLEFLIYFQGNSAPDKSGLPSDRFSAERTGGSVSTLTIQRTQQEDSAVYLCASSAKEPSYNSPLHFGNGTRLTVT.

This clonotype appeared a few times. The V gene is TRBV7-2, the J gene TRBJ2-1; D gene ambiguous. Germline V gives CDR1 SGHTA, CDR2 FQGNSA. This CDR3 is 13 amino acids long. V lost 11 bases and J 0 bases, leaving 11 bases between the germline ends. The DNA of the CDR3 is TGTGCCCTACGACCGTTCTCCTACAATGAGCAGTTCTTC. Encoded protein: CALRPFSYNEQFF.

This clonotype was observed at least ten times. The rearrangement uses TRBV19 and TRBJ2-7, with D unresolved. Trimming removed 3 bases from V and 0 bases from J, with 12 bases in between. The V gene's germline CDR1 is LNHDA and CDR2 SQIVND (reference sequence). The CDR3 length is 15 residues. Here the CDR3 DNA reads TGTGCCAGTAGTATTGCAGACTCAGGCTCCTACGAGCAGTACTTC. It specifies CASSIADSGSYEQYF. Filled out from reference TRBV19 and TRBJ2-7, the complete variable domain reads DGGITQSPKYLFRKEGQNVTLSCEQNLNHDAMYWYRQDPGQGLRLIYYSQIVNDFQKGDIAEGYSVSREKKESFPLTVTSAQKNPTAFYLCASSIADSGSYEQYFGPGTRLTVT.

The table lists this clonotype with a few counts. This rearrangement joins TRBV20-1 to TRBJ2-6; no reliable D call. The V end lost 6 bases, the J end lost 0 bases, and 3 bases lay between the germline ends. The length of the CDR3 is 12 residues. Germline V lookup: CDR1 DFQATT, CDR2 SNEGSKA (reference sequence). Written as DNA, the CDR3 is TGCAGTGCCTTCTCTGGGGCCAACGTCCTGACTTTC. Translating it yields CSAFSGANVLTF.